This entry lists 7 T cell receptor beta chains sequenced from one sample in a study of vaccination effects on CD4 cells after COVID-19 (dated by TCRdb to 2022 to 2024). Library method: the immunoSEQ multiplex PCR assay. As stored in TCRdb, this immuneACCESS dataset retains in-frame rearrangements with V and J assigned. A fraction of the clones does not appear; measured against another copy, unresolved V genes explain less than half of the discrepancy, and the remainder lacks a known reason. In this sample the table shows more than 12,000 clones, 76% of which occur a single time. Jointly, the top ten make up around 24% of the sample. These receptors have no identified antigens. To identify antigen-specific CD4+ T cell clonotypes by their expansion, the ViraFEST assay first stimulated PBMC with viral peptide pools and then applied TCR sequencing. After less than 13 days of culture, CD4+ T cells were isolated with the EasySep CD4+ T cell isolation kit. PCR-confirmed SARS-CoV-2 infection had occurred in convalescent patients between March and December 2020, before the Alpha, Beta and Delta variants emerged in the United States. Two doses of either the BNT162b2 or the mRNA-1273 mRNA SARS-CoV-2 vaccine were administered to participants.

Specimen: CD4+ T cells from PBMCs cultured with HCoV-NL63 spike peptides, collected after COVID-19 vaccination. The sample's cell subset or site label is to be understood as: HCoV-NL63 spike overlapping peptide pool stimulation. These receptors originate from a human donor who had a prior SARS-CoV-2 infection.

The V gene is TRBV7-2, the J gene TRBJ2-1; no clear D. The CDR3 contains 15 residues. Germline V gives CDR1 SGHTA, CDR2 FQGNSA. Trimming stripped 3 bases from V and 3 bases from J, with 12 bases between. The CDR3 is CASSFSVGGYNEQFF. The CDR3 DNA follows: TGTGCCAGCAGCTTCTCGGTGGGTGGCTACAATGAGCAGTTCTTC.

The chain joins TRBV7-3 to TRBJ2-2; TRBD2 agrees at 11 bases. The J segment lost 6 bases and the V segment lost 4 bases, leaving 4 bases of the junction unmatched. The CDR3 is 15 residues long. Germline assignment: CDR1 SGHTA and CDR2 FQGTGA. CDR3 protein: CASSSLAGGAGELFF. Here the CDR3 DNA reads TGTGCCAGCAGCTCGTTAGCGGGGGGGGCCGGGGAGCTGTTTTTT.

In DNA form, the CDR3 reads TGTGCCAGCAGCCAATTCAGGGGAGGTGAGAACACTGAAGCTTTCTTT. Residues: CASSQFRGGENTEAFF. The chain recombines TRBV3-1 (or the pseudogene TRBV3-2) with TRBJ1-1, with D maybe TRBD1 (6 bases). Germline V lookup: CDR1 LGHDT, CDR2 YNNKEL (reference sequence). This CDR3 is built from 16 residues. V was pared by 2 bases and J by 1 base, with 14 bases between.

The CDR3 bases are TGTGCCAGCAGTGAGCCAGGGGAAGTGGCTGAAGCTTTCTTT. Translating it yields CASSEPGEVAEAFF. The chain has TRBV25-1 and TRBJ1-1; D might be TRBD1 (6 bases). Trimming removed 3 bases at V and 6 bases at J, with 14 bases between. There are 14 residues in the CDR3. The germline gives CDR1 MGHDK, CDR2 SYGVNS.

This clone is classed as medium-sized. This chain joins TRBV9 and TRBJ2-3; possibly TRBD1 or TRBD2 for D (5 bases each). V lost 2 bases to trimming and J lost 4 bases, with 14 bases between them. The CDR3 sequence is 15 residues long. Germline CDR1 reads SGDLS; CDR2 reads YYNGEE. CDR3 bases: TGTGCCAGCAGCGTCCGGGACCTCCGGGCAGATACGCAGTATTTT. This translates into CASSVRDLRADTQYF.

The V call is TRBV20-1, the J call TRBJ2-3; TRBD2 is a possible D gene (6 bases). Trimming shortened V by 3 bases and J by 3 bases, and 13 bases separated the two germline ends. The CDR3 runs 14 residues. Per the germline V gene, CDR1 is DFQATT and CDR2 is SNEGSKA (reference sequence). The CDR3 DNA reads TGCAGTGCTAGTCACGGGAGAGGGACAGATACGCAGTATTTT. This gives the protein CSASHGRGTDTQYF.

The genes are TRBV5-6 and TRBJ2-3; D gene unclear. CDR3 length: 15 amino acids. Per the germline V gene, CDR1 is SGHDT and CDR2 is YYEEEE. V shed 0 bases and J shed 0 bases, with 8 bases lying between them. In nucleotides, the CDR3 is TGTGCCAGCAGCTTGGGACTGGGAAGCACAGATACGCAGTATTTT. Encoded protein: CASSLGLGSTDTQYF.